A single sample gave rise to the 15 T cell receptor beta chains below, sequenced in a study of blood T cell repertoires in COVID-19. Using immunoSEQ multiplex PCR, the repertoire was profiled, and TCRdb retains in-frame clones only, with some absent. The table has 100,000 to 150,000 clones, approximately 82% seen once. Sequenced input: peripheral blood. The receptors shown here come from a man in his 60s with acute or convalescent COVID-19.

CDR3 protein: CASSPINDYNEQFF. Here the CDR3 DNA reads TGCGCCAGCAGCCCTATCAACGATTACAATGAGCAGTTCTTC. The chain links TRBV5-1 to TRBJ2-1; D remains unclear. Germline CDR1 SGHRS, CDR2 YFSETQ. This CDR3 contains 14 residues. V lost 4 bases, J lost 4 bases, and 12 bases lay in between.

The chain has TRBV20-1 and TRBJ2-3; no definite D call. Germline V CDR1 and CDR2: DFQATT, SNEGSKA (reference sequence). V dropped 4 bases and J dropped 8 bases, with 10 bases sitting between them. The CDR3 has 11 residues. CDR3 amino acids: CSANPWSTQYF. The CDR3 coding sequence is TGCAGTGCTAACCCCTGGAGTACGCAGTATTTT.

The CDR3 spells CASSIAGYGYGYTF. The CDR3 bases are TGTGCCAGCAGTATTGCAGGTTATGGCTATGGCTACACCTTC. The chain employs TRBV6-5 and TRBJ1-2, with no clear D. The CDR3 is 14 residues long. Germline assignment: CDR1 MNHEY and CDR2 SVGAGI. V shed 5 bases and J shed 4 bases, with 14 bases lying between them.

The chain has TRBV29-1 and TRBJ2-1; D perhaps matches TRBD1 (5 bases). This CDR3 region has 13 residues. Per the germline V gene, CDR1 is SQVTM and CDR2 is ANQGSEA. V dropped 4 bases and J dropped 3 bases, with 10 bases sitting between them. The CDR3 sequence is CSVVARDYNEQFF. The DNA for the CDR3 is TGCAGCGTTGTTGCCAGGGACTACAATGAGCAGTTCTTC.

The chain links TRBV7-9 to TRBJ1-4; TRBD1 matches at 8 bases. This CDR3 comprises 14 residues. V dropped 3 bases and J dropped 7; count of bases not matched to a gene: 4. In germline, CDR1 is SEHNR, CDR2 FQNEAQ (reference sequence). CDR3 sequence (DNA): TGTGCCAGCAGCTTGCAGGGGGCTGGTGAAAAACTGTTTTTT. Translated, it gives CASSLQGAGEKLFF.

This clone was seen at least ten times. The J gene is TRBJ2-4, the V gene TRBV27, with 7 bases matching TRBD1. The CDR3 loop spans 14 amino acids. The germline V gene encodes CDR1 MNHEY and CDR2 SMNVEV (reference sequence). Unmatched junction bases numbered 6, after V lost 2 bases and J lost 8 bases. The CDR3 spells CASSLRGPADIQYF. CDR3 sequence (DNA): TGTGCCAGCAGTTTAAGGGGGCCGGCGGACATTCAGTACTTC.

The V gene is TRBV5-1, the J gene TRBJ2-3; 9 bases line up with TRBD2. There are 15 residues in the CDR3. Trimming at V came to 3 bases and at J to 1 base, leaving 3 bases not matched to a gene. Germline assignment: CDR1 SGHRS and CDR2 YFSETQ. For the CDR3, the DNA is TGCGCCAGCAGCTCGTTAGCGGGAGGCACAGATACGCAGTATTTT. Translated, it gives CASSSLAGGTDTQYF.

V gene TRBV6-5 combines with J gene TRBJ1-5; the D gene is possibly TRBD1 (5 bases). V gave up 8 bases and J gave up 5 bases, with 16 bases separating them. Germline V CDR1 and CDR2: MNHEY, SVGAGI. The CDR3 is 14 residues long. As DNA, the CDR3 is TGTGCCAGCCTGTCCCGGGACTTCTATCAGCCCCAGCATTTT. Its protein product is CASLSRDFYQPQHF.

This chain joins TRBV7-8 and TRBJ2-2, with a possible D match to TRBD2 (5 bases). V was trimmed by 1 base and J by 4 bases, leaving 13 bases between them. The germline CDR1 and CDR2 sequences are SGHVS and FQNEAQ. This CDR3 has 16 amino acids. Here the CDR3 DNA reads TGTGCCAGCAGCTTAGTAGTAGCGCGGACCACCGGGGAGCTGTTTTTT. Protein: CASSLVVARTTGELFF.

This clone appeared a single time. The chain carries TRBV6-1 and TRBJ2-1, with D maybe TRBD1 (6 bases). V dropped 0 bases and J dropped 2 bases, with 14 bases sitting between them. Germline V gene lookup returns CDR1 MNHNS and CDR2 SASEGT. This CDR3 has 17 residues. The CDR3, as DNA: TGTGCCAGCAGTGAAGCGGACGGACAGCCCACCTACAATGAGCAGTTCTTC. It translates to CASSEADGQPTYNEQFF.

The chain employs TRBV3-1 (or the pseudogene TRBV3-2) and TRBJ2-1; 12 bases line up with TRBD2. Germline assignment: CDR1 LGHDT and CDR2 YNNKEL (reference sequence). V lost 1 base and J lost 6; bases outside the gene matches: 7. This CDR3 comprises 17 residues. The chain's CDR3 is CASSQAVRLAGVNEQFF. The CDR3 nucleotides read TGTGCCAGCAGCCAAGCGGTTAGACTAGCGGGAGTCAATGAGCAGTTCTTC.

The chain employs TRBV30 and TRBJ2-1, with D uncertain. CDR3 length: 11 amino acids. Germline assignment: CDR1 GTSNPN and CDR2 SVGIG (reference sequence). V was cut by 3 bases and J by 8 bases, with 8 bases left in between. CDR3 region: CAWRLYDEQFF. CDR3 sequence (DNA): TGTGCCTGGAGGTTGTATGATGAGCAGTTCTTC.

The chain joins TRBV10-3 to TRBJ2-3; maybe TRBD2 (7 bases). The germline V and J ends were trimmed by 0 bases and 4 bases, with 14 bases remaining between them. The CDR3 is 16 residues long. Germline V gives CDR1 ENHRY, CDR2 SYGVKD. CDR3 protein: CAISESKGGRSDTQYF. The CDR3 DNA reads as TGTGCCATCAGTGAGTCGAAGGGGGGGCGGTCAGATACGCAGTATTTT.

This clone was recorded only once. The chain has TRBV30 and TRBJ1-1; D is unclear. Germline CDR1 is GTSNPN and CDR2 is SVGIG (reference sequence). The V and J ends lost 1 base and 3 bases respectively, with 6 bases between them. CDR3 length equals 12 residues. The DNA for the CDR3 is TGTGCCTGGAGTGGACAATACACTGAAGCTTTCTTT. This sequence encodes CAWSGQYTEAFF.

Only a few counts were recorded for this clone. The V call is TRBV28, the J call TRBJ1-1; D is ambiguous. The germline gives CDR1 MDHEN, CDR2 SYDVKM. CDR3 length: 16 amino acids. V lost 0 bases, J lost 5 bases, and 16 bases lay in between. For the CDR3, the DNA is TGTGCCAGCAGTTTATGGCGTACCCTAGATGGGACTGAAGCTTTCTTT. Amino acids: CASSLWRTLDGTEAFF.